This T cell receptor beta chain comes out of a study of patients and donors after allogeneic stem cell transplantation. One entry per CDR3 protein results from TCRdb running MiXCR on the RT-PCR reads. The sample shows about 150,000 distinct CDR3 sequences, over 35% of them seen only once. The trim removed 4 bases at V and 1 base at J, leaving 3 bases unmatched. Germline CDR1 is SEHNR and CDR2 is FQNEAQ (reference sequence). The CDR3 spans 14 residues. Regarding this clonotype: A much larger clone is a single base away; this may be a read error.

This rearrangement joins TRBV7-9 to TRBJ1-1; 7 nucleotides line up with TRBD1. The sequence was obtained from a human donor who was either an allogeneic HSCT recipient or a stem cell or donor lymphocyte infusion donor (not recorded which). It is not recorded whose cells these are; they may come from a transplant donor. Sequencing was performed on blood, either unsorted or a sorted T cell fraction (not recorded which). CDR3 residues: CASSSGTENTEAFF. The CDR3 nucleotides are TGTGCCAGCAGCTCCGGGACAGAGAACACTGAAGCTTTCTTT.